This T cell receptor beta chain came from a study of cytomegalovirus exposure and HLA in healthy donors. This CDR3 has 15 amino acids. Germline CDR1 SGHAT, CDR2 FQNNGV. V shed 4 bases and J shed 5 bases, with 17 bases lying between them. Primers included in the PCR were 60 Vbeta and 13 Jbeta primers. Profiling relied on immunoSEQ multiplex PCR, and the TCRdb table lists in-frame clones only, not all of them. The sample records over 200,000 clones, roughly 84% being singletons. This TCR was sampled from a human donor in good health. The chain is built from TRBV11-2 and TRBJ2-5; maybe TRBD1 (6 bases). Sequenced sample: PBMCs. CDR3 residues: CASSWGQRRRETQYF. Here the CDR3 DNA reads TGTGCCAGCAGCTGGGGGCAGCGCAGACGGGAGACCCAGTACTTC.